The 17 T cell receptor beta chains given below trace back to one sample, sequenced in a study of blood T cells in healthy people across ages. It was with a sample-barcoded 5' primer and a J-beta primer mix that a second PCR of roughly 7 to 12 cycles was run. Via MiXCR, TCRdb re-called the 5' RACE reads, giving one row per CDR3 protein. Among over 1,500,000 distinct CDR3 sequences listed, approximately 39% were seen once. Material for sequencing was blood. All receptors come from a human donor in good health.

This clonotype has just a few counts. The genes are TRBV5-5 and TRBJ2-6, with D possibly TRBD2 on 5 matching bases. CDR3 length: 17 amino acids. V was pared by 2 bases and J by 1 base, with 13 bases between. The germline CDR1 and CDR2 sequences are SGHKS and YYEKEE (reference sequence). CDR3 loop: CASSLLIPGSGANVLTF. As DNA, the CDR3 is TGTGCCAGCAGCTTACTCATACCGGGATCTGGGGCCAACGTCCTGACTTTC.

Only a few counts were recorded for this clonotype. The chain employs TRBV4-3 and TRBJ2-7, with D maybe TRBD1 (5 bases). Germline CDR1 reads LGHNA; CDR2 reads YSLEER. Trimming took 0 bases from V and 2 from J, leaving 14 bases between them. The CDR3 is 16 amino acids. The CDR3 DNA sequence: TGCGCCAGCAGCCAAGATCCCAGGGATCCTCCCTACGAGCAGTACTTC. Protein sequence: CASSQDPRDPPYEQYF.

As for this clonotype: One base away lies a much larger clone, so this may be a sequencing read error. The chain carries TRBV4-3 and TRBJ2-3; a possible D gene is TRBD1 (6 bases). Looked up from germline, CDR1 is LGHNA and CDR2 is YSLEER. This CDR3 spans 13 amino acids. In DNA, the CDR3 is TGCGCCAGCAGCCAAGAGAGGACAGATACGCGGTATTTT. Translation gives CASSQERTDTRYF.

CDR3 sequence (DNA): TGTGCCAGCAGCTTAGAGAGTCTGAACTCCTACGAGCAGTACTTC. Translation gives CASSLESLNSYEQYF. The chain links TRBV7-9 to TRBJ2-7; D not resolved. Germline V gene lookup returns CDR1 SEHNR and CDR2 FQNEAQ (reference sequence). The V gene lost 1 base and the J gene lost 0 bases, with 10 bases spanning the gap. This CDR3 has 15 residues.

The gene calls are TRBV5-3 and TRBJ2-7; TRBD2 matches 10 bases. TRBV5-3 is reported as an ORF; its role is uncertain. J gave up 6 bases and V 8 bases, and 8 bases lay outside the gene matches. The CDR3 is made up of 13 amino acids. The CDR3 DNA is TGTGCCAGCGATTGGACTAGCGGAAGCGAGCAGTACTTC. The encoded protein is CASDWTSGSEQYF.

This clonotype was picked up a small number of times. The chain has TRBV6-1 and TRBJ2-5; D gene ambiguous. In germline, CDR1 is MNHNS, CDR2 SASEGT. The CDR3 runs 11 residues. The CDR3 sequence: CPTPLQETQYF. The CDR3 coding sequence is TGTCCCACACCCCTCCAAGAGACCCAGTACTTC.

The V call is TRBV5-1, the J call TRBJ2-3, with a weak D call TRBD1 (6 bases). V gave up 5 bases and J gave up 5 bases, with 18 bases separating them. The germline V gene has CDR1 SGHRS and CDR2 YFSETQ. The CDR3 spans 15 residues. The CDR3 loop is CASRDRGGRGDTQYF. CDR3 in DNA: TGCGCCAGCAGAGACAGAGGGGGTCGTGGAGATACGCAGTATTTT.

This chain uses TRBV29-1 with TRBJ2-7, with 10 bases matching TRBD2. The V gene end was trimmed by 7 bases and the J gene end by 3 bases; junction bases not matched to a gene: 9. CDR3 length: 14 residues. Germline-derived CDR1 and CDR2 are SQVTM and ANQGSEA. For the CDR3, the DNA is TGCAGCGCTGACCTAGCGGGGGAATACTACGAGCAGTACTTC. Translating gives CSADLAGEYYEQYF.

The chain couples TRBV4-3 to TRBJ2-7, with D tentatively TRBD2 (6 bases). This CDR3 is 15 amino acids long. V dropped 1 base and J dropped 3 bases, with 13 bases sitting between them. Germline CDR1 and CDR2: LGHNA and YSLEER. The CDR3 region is CASSQVSGSSYEQYF. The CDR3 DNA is TGCGCCAGCAGCCAAGTCAGCGGGTCTAGCTACGAGCAGTACTTC.

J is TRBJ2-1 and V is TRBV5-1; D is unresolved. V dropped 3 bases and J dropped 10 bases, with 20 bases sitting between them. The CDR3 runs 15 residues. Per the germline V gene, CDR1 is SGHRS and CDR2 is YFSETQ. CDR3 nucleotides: TGCGCCAGCAGCTCCGCGAGGCTAGGATTGGAGGAGCAGTTCTTC. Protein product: CASSSARLGLEEQFF.

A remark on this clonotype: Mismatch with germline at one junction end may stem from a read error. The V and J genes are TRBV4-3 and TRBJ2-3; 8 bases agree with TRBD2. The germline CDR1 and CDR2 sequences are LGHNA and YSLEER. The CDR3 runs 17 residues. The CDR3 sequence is CSSSRIMDYAGGDTQYF. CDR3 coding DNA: TGCTCCAGCAGTCGAATAATGGACTATGCGGGGGGAGATACGCAGTATTTT.

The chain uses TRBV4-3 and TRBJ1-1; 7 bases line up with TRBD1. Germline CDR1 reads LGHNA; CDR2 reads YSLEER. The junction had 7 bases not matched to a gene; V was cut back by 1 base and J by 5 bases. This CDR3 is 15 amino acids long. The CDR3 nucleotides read TGCGCCAGCAGCCAAGGGTCAGGGGGAGGGACTGAAGCTTTCTTT. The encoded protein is CASSQGSGGGTEAFF.

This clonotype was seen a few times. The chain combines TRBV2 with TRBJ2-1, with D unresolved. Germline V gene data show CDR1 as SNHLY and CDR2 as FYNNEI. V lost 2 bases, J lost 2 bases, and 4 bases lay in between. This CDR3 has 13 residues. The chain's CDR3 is CASSETTYNEQFF. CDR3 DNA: TGTGCCAGCAGTGAAACTACCTACAATGAGCAGTTCTTC. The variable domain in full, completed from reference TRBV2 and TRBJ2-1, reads EPEVTQTPSHQVTQMGQEVILRCVPISNHLYFYWYRQILGQKVEFLVSFYNNEISEKSEIFDDQFSVERPDGSNFTLKIRSTKLEDSAMYFCASSETTYNEQFFGPGTRLTVL.

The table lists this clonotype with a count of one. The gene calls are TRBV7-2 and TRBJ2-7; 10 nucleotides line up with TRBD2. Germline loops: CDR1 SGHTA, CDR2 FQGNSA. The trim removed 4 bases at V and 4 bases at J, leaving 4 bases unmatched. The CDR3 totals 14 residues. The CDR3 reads CASSSERGGYEQYF. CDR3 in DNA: TGTGCCAGCAGCTCCGAGCGGGGGGGTTACGAGCAGTACTTC. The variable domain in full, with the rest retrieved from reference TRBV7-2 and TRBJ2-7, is GAGVSQSPSNKVTEKGKDVELRCDPISGHTALYWYRQSLGQGLEFLIYFQGNSAPDKSGLPSDRFSAERTGGSVSTLTIQRTQQEDSAVYLCASSSERGGYEQYFGPGTRLTVT.

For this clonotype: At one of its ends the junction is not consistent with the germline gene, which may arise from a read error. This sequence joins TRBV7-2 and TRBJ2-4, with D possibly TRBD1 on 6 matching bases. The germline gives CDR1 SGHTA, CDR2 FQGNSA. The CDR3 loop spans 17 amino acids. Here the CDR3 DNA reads TGTGCCGGCAGCTCGGAAGGGACACGGCTAGCCAAAAACATTCAGTACTTC. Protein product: CAGSSEGTRLAKNIQYF.

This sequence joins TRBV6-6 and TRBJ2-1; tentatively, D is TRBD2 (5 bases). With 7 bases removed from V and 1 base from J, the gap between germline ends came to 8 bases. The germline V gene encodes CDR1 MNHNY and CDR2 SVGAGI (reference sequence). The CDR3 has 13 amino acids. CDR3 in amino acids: CASMRGSYNEQFF. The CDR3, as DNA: TGTGCCAGCATGAGAGGGTCCTACAATGAGCAGTTCTTC.

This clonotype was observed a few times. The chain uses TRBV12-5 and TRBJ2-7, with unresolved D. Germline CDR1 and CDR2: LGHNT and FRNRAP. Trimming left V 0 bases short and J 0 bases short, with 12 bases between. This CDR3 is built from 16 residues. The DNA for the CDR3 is TGTGCTAGTGGTTTGGTAATAGGCAGGAACTCCTACGAGCAGTACTTC. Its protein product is CASGLVIGRNSYEQYF.